These 30 T cell receptor beta chains share one sample of origin, sequenced in a study of T cells expressing NK-cell markers (dated by TCRdb to 2019 to 2021). Preparation of the library involved 5' RACE. Sequenced on an Illumina HiSeq 2000. After the reads were reprocessed by TCRdb, one entry was made per CDR3 protein sequence, with no DNA. The sample table on file contains over 120,000 distinct CDR3 sequences. Around 12% of the sample is in the top ten clones. The specimen was blood T cells: a sorted CD56 or NKG2C T cell subset, CD4+ or CD8+ T cells, or bulk PBMC T cells (not recorded which). These receptors all come from a man between 18 and 35 years old in good health. Donor details come from another sample of the same person, matched by shared clones.

This chain joins TRBV7-2 and TRBJ1-1; the D call of TRBD1 rests on TCRdb alone, since no DNA is present to check it. There are 18 residues in the CDR3. Germline CDR1 is SGHTA and CDR2 is FQGNSA. CDR3 protein: CASSFPGQGAQGDTEAFF.

This chain joins TRBV4-2 and TRBJ2-2; TCRdb names TRBD2, which stays unverified in the absence of DNA. CDR1 LGHNA and CDR2 YNFKEQ come from the germline V gene. The CDR3 extends over 15 amino acids. Here the CDR3 reads CASSLGLAATGELFF.

The chain links TRBV7-8 to TRBJ1-5; TCRdb's D gene call, TRBD1, goes unchecked for lack of DNA. This CDR3 is built from 15 residues. Germline V gene sequence: CDR1 SGHVS, CDR2 FQNEAQ. Here the CDR3 reads CASSLPLDAAQPQHF.

The V and J genes are TRBV7-9 and TRBJ2-3; there is no DNA to check the TCRdb D call of TRBD1. This CDR3 has 17 residues. CDR1 and CDR2 (germline): SEHNR, FQNEAQ (reference sequence). The CDR3 sequence is CASSLGGTGSSTDTQYF.

This rearrangement joins TRBV12-3 or TRBV12-4 to TRBJ2-1; TCRdb's assignment of TRBD1 cannot be checked, as there is no DNA. CDR3 length: 16 amino acids. The CDR3 sequence: CASSPPDSAPQSEQFF.

This rearrangement joins TRBV20-1 to TRBJ2-7. CDR1 DFQATT and CDR2 SNEGSKA come from the germline V gene (reference sequence). The CDR3 has 12 amino acids. The CDR3 spells CSARVPSGEQYF.

This chain joins TRBV9 and TRBJ2-7. CDR3 length: 16 residues. The germline CDR1 and CDR2 sequences are SGDLS and YYNGEE. CDR3 protein: CASSVATGIEAYEQYF.

This sequence joins TRBV29-1 and TRBJ2-7; TCRdb indicates TRBD1, and absent DNA this call remains unverified. Germline lookup yields CDR1 SQVTM and CDR2 ANQGSEA. CDR3 length: 14 residues. CDR3 region: CSAVDRGFGYEQYF.

This chain links TRBV12-3 or TRBV12-4 with TRBJ1-5. The CDR3 extends over 14 amino acids. The chain's CDR3 is CASSPIEGHEPQHF.

CDR3 sequence reads: CASSWSIGGREKTGELFF. J is TRBJ2-2 and V is TRBV12-3 or TRBV12-4; lacking DNA, the TRBD1 call made by TCRdb goes unchecked. The CDR3 has 18 residues.

The chain recombines TRBV6-1 with TRBJ2-3; TCRdb indicates TRBD2, and absent DNA this call remains unverified. Germline lookup yields CDR1 MNHNS and CDR2 SASEGT. There are 19 residues in the CDR3. The CDR3 loop is CASRPRTRSEREGTDTQYF.

The chain recombines TRBV28 with TRBJ1-2; TCRdb picks TRBD1, but there is no DNA to check that call. The CDR3 sequence is 15 residues long. Per germline, CDR1 MDHEN and CDR2 SYDVKM. The CDR3 is CASSSRGSLWGGYTF.

J is TRBJ2-5 and V is TRBV18. Per germline, CDR1 KGHSH and CDR2 LQKENI. There are 15 residues in the CDR3. CDR3 amino acids: CASSPLRVDEETQYF.

The chain couples TRBV12-3 or TRBV12-4 to TRBJ1-4; TCRdb lists TRBD1, though no DNA is available to test this call. The CDR3 loop spans 16 amino acids. The CDR3 is CASSFTGGPTNEKLFF.

The rearrangement links TRBV29-1 to TRBJ2-7; TCRdb returns TRBD1, unconfirmable since there is no DNA. Germline V lookup: CDR1 SQVTM, CDR2 ANQGSEA. This CDR3 is 12 amino acids long. CDR3: CSVPTQGYEQYF.

The V and J genes are TRBV20-1 and TRBJ1-6; the D gene TCRdb calls, TRBD1, cannot be checked with no DNA. The CDR3 runs 15 residues. Germline V gives CDR1 DFQATT, CDR2 SNEGSKA (reference sequence). CDR3 protein: CSASSTGENNSPLHF.

The chain joins TRBV19 to TRBJ2-7; TCRdb gives TRBD1 as the D gene, but with no DNA this cannot be confirmed. CDR1 and CDR2 from the germline V gene are LNHDA and SQIVND (reference sequence). CDR3 size: 14 residues. The CDR3 protein is CASAARDSSYEQYF.

V and J are TRBV5-6 and TRBJ2-1; the D gene TCRdb calls, TRBD1, cannot be checked with no DNA. The CDR3 spans 15 residues. Germline values: CDR1 SGHDT, CDR2 YYEEEE. The chain's CDR3 is CASSSGRGTPDEQFF.

V usage is TRBV5-1 and J usage is TRBJ2-5; there is no DNA to check the TCRdb D call of TRBD2. Germline-derived CDR1 and CDR2 are SGHRS and YFSETQ. The CDR3 is 16 amino acids. CDR3 residues: CASSLEGGRSQETQYF. The full variable domain, its missing parts supplied by reference TRBV5-1 and TRBJ2-5, is KAGVTQTPRYLIKTRGQQVTLSCSPISGHRSVSWYQQTPGQGLQFLFEYFSETQRNKGNFPGRFSGRQFSNSRSEMNVSTLELGDSALYLCASSLEGGRSQETQYFGPGTRLLVL.

J is TRBJ2-7 and V is TRBV9. Per germline, CDR1 SGDLS and CDR2 YYNGEE. This CDR3 spans 14 amino acids. The CDR3 region is CASSPGKTPYEQYF.

V usage is TRBV29-1 and J usage is TRBJ2-3. Per germline, CDR1 SQVTM and CDR2 ANQGSEA. The CDR3 loop spans 13 amino acids. This chain's CDR3 is CSVDGYRLNTQYF.

The chain couples TRBV13 to TRBJ2-4; the D gene TCRdb calls, TRBD2, cannot be checked with no DNA. The CDR3 contains 17 residues. In germline, CDR1 is PRHDT, CDR2 FYEKMQ (reference sequence). This CDR3 reads CASSSNGVEVAKNIQYF.

V and J are TRBV5-1 and TRBJ2-1; lacking DNA, the TRBD2 call made by TCRdb goes unchecked. The CDR3 loop spans 16 amino acids. Germline lookup yields CDR1 SGHRS and CDR2 YFSETQ. The CDR3 reads CASSLATGGSYNEQFF.

J is TRBJ2-1 and V is TRBV27; TCRdb's assignment of TRBD1 cannot be checked, as there is no DNA. The CDR3 has 13 amino acids. Per the germline V gene, CDR1 is MNHEY and CDR2 is SMNVEV (reference sequence). This CDR3 is CASSYAGLNEQFF.

V usage is TRBV28 and J usage is TRBJ2-1; TCRdb returns TRBD2, unconfirmable since there is no DNA. This CDR3 spans 15 amino acids. Germline CDR1 is MDHEN and CDR2 is SYDVKM. The CDR3 sequence: CATEPGTSGANEQFF.

V and J are TRBV5-1 and TRBJ2-3; with no DNA, the TCRdb D assignment of TRBD1 cannot be verified. The CDR3 spans 15 residues. The germline CDR1 and CDR2 sequences are SGHRS and YFSETQ. The CDR3 spells CASSLVQGDADTQYF.

The CDR3 is CASMPLPGQGRVDEQFF. The chain recombines TRBV6-1 with TRBJ2-1; TCRdb outputs TRBD1, but without DNA this stays unchecked. The CDR3 length is 17 residues. Looked up from germline, CDR1 is MNHNS and CDR2 is SASEGT.

The chain is built from TRBV19 and TRBJ2-1; TCRdb's assignment of TRBD2 cannot be checked, as there is no DNA. The CDR3 consists of 17 residues. CDR1 and CDR2 from the germline V gene are LNHDA and SQIVND (reference sequence). This CDR3 is CASSISARTSSYNEQFF.

The genes are TRBV20-1 and TRBJ2-3; TCRdb reports TRBD1, a call that lacks DNA to check it against. Germline V gene sequence: CDR1 DFQATT, CDR2 SNEGSKA (reference sequence). CDR3 length: 14 amino acids. CDR3 protein: CSAPDREVTDTQYF.

CDR3 amino acids: CSVEVADLKNLNYGYTF. V is TRBV29-1 and J is TRBJ1-2. Germline CDR1 is SQVTM and CDR2 is ANQGSEA. CDR3 length equals 17 residues.